The clone carrying this TCR beta chain was seen a handful of times. The data stem from a study of T cell repertoires in cytomegalovirus infection. TCRdb reprocessed the reads with MiXCR, giving one entry per CDR3 protein. Of approximately 320,000 distinct CDR3 sequences listed, 8% to 9.5% are singletons. From germline, CDR1 is DFQATT and CDR2 SNEGSKA (reference sequence). This CDR3 is built from 16 residues. Trimming took off 6 bases at V and 1 base at J, with 19 bases between the two ends. The gene calls are TRBV20-1 and TRBJ1-5, with TRBD1 as a possible D gene (5 bases). Sample: PBMCs. The TCR comes from a human donor in good health (CMV status not recorded). Some clones in this sample may be carry-over from other donors' samples. In DNA, the CDR3 is TGCAGTGCCGGCCGGGCCCTGAAGGGGAGCAATCAGCCCCAGCATTTT. It translates to CSAGRALKGSNQPQHF.